This T cell receptor (beta chain) was sequenced for a study of cytomegalovirus exposure and HLA in healthy donors (dated by TCRdb to 2016 to 2017). For the wider study: The 650 to 800 repertoires of the first cohort and the 110 or so validation repertoires were produced on the same platform, according to a later analysis. High-throughput TCR immunosequencing, statistical association of individual TCRs with disease status, and machine learning were combined to predict cytomegalovirus infection status. The aim of the study was to test whether cataloging public T cell receptors could identify signatures of past pathogen exposure. A separate validation cohort of about 110 different subjects was used in addition to the 666-subject first cohort. Results the study describes overall, beyond this receptor: All 120 or so repertoires were used to score co-occurrence in the validation cohort in a later analysis, because that analysis had no HLA typing for the cohort. The classifier was reported to diagnose cytomegalovirus status with high specificity and sensitivity in both the original and validation cohorts. In vitro tests confirmed that a few of the cytomegalovirus-associated TCR beta chains recognize cytomegalovirus antigens. Across donors, most TCR sequences were observed very rarely, whereas some public TCRs were present in many individuals. The study gave a list of some 150 TCR beta chains associated with cytomegalovirus. In a later analysis, TCRs clustered in the first cohort were found to also tend to co-occur in the approximately 120 validation repertoires, with approximately 94% of cluster scores above 0. According to the authors, the approach could potentially be generalized to other disease states and immunological phenotypes.

Sequences SGHDT (CDR1) and YYEEEE (CDR2) are obtained from the germline V gene. Trimming takes 4 bases off V and 5 bases off J; junction bases not matched to a gene: 9. Spanning cysteine to phenylalanine, the CDR3 consists of 14 amino acids. Here the CDR3 DNA is all that survives: 42 bases in frame from base 1. About this clone: Its target antigen remains unknown. One base away there is no much larger clone; base qualities are not given.

The library was obtained by the immunoSEQ multiplex PCR assay. The study's processing was this. A statistical classification framework was developed to diagnose cytomegalovirus status using the catalog of TCR beta chain sequences. TCRdb holds this immuneACCESS table with in-frame rearrangements only. Some clones are missing; in checked studies, unresolved V genes explain under half, and the rest has no known cause. V and J calls and clone size follow that table, whereas D and trimming were derived from the DNA. This sample has about 100,000 clones in its table, and 70% to 90% of those were observed once. The top ten constitute around 3% of the sample. The donors were included in the validation cohort of roughly 120 subjects, a group kept apart from the approximately 670-subject first cohort.

This TCR derives from a woman between 18 and 29 years old in good health and CMV-seronegative. The chain uses TRBV5-6 and TRBJ2-7, with 7 middle bases fitting TRBD1. Sequenced input: PBMCs. CDR3 sequence: CASSQKTGPDEQYF. Read as DNA, the sequence is TGTGCCAGCAGCCAAAAGACAGGGCCGGACGAGCAGTACTTC. The CDR3, completed at both ends by the reference TRBV5-6 and TRBJ2-7 genes, gives the full variable domain DAGVTQSPTHLIKTRGQQVTLRCSPKSGHDTVSWYQQALGQGPQFIFQYYEEEERQRGNFPDRFSGHQFPNYSSELNVNALLLGDSALYLCASSQKTGPDEQYFGPGTRLTVT.